These T cell receptor beta chains were read from a single sample in a study of blood T cell repertoires in COVID-19. TCRdb keeps only in-frame clones here, not all; method: immunoSEQ multiplex PCR. This sample has roughly 290,000 clones, with approximately 86% found just once. Material: peripheral blood. These receptors all come from a human donor with COVID-19, enrolled during active disease. The donor label of this sample is uncertain. CDR3s include the opening cysteine and the closing phenylalanine or tryptophan. Fields, in order: D gene, J gene, V gene, CDR3 length, CDR3 protein. The D gene is left open where the match is weak.

>NA|TRBJ1-1|TRBV6-5|14
CASARGGMDTEAFF
>NA|TRBJ2-5|TRBV24-1|15
CATSDPGELGKTQYF
>TRBD2|TRBJ2-7|TRBV27|14
CATSRGTRLYEQYF
>NA|TRBJ2-1|TRBV7-2|13
CASSNTIYNEQFF
>NA|TRBJ2-2|TRBV3-1/TRBV3-2|16
CASSQKRGQNTGELFF
>NA|TRBJ2-7|TRBV19|15
CASSMAAGDIYEQYF
>TRBD2|TRBJ2-1|TRBV7-3|15
CASSSTSGIYNEQFF
>TRBD2|TRBJ2-7|TRBV6-5|13
CASTPAGAYEQYF
>TRBD1|TRBJ2-6|TRBV7-9|19
CASSLHRGQLMKGANVLTF
>TRBD1|TRBJ1-5|TRBV28|15
CASSPEGAGDQPQHF
>NA|TRBJ1-2|TRBV28|12
CASSLQEDGYTF
>TRBD1|TRBJ1-2|TRBV9|13
CASSVNRGDGYTF
>TRBD1|TRBJ1-2|TRBV5-6|17
CASSFNGDRPFNYGYTF
>NA|TRBJ1-2|TRBV19|14
CASRKDRIFYGYTF
>TRBD2|TRBJ2-7|TRBV27|15
CASSEGTSGSYEQYF
>NA|TRBJ2-7|TRBV4-1|12
CASSPTAGDQYF
>TRBD1|TRBJ1-2|TRBV7-9|15
CASSEGQGLNYGYTF
>NA|TRBJ2-5|TRBV2|15
CARSIVARRGETQYF
>NA|TRBJ1-5|TRBV3-1/TRBV3-2|14
CASSQGVIHQPQHF
>NA|TRBJ1-5|TRBV27|14
CASSLERFNQPQHF
>NA|TRBJ2-1|TRBV3-1/TRBV3-2|16
CASSQWTGLLNNEQFF
>NA|TRBJ2-2|TRBV28|13
CASSLPSTGELFF
>TRBD1|TRBJ2-5|TRBV7-3|17
CARLRDRAILYQETQYF
>NA|TRBJ2-3|TRBV19|14
CASSIMRGTDTQYF
>NA|TRBJ1-4|TRBV18|15
CASSPADATNEKLFF
>TRBD2|TRBJ2-4|TRBV2|14
CASSVGGRADIQYF
>TRBD1|TRBJ1-2|TRBV27|12
CASSWGQGRYTF
>NA|TRBJ1-3|TRBV9|16
CASSVDLWSSGNTIYF
>TRBD2|TRBJ2-5|TRBV7-2|13
CASSLGRGETQYF
>TRBD1|TRBJ1-1|TRBV19|14
CASNLGQGGTEAFF
>NA|TRBJ2-7|TRBV7-8|13
CASSLGRPYEQYF
>NA|TRBJ2-5|TRBV30|12
CAWSTGWETQYF
>NA|TRBJ2-1|TRBV15|16
CATSRGRPGNYNEQFF
>TRBD2|TRBJ2-1|TRBV24-1|16
CATSDPGLAGGNEQFF
>TRBD1|TRBJ1-5|TRBV6-6|12
CATWTGAQPQHF
>NA|TRBJ2-3|TRBV11-3|16
CASSLGSGAHTDTQYF
>TRBD2|TRBJ2-1|TRBV6-2/TRBV6-3|21
CASSYPVPGLAGGSSYNEQFF
>NA|TRBJ1-1|TRBV19|15
CASRPYREGNTEAFF
>NA|TRBJ2-1|TRBV3-1/TRBV3-2|12
CASSQDSGGQFF
>NA|TRBJ1-2|TRBV3-1/TRBV3-2|15
CASSQPPPTVYGYTF
>NA|TRBJ1-5|TRBV28|12
CASRSGNQPQHF
>TRBD2|TRBJ2-7|TRBV19|16
CASSIVWDYLVPEQYF
>NA|TRBJ2-6|TRBV7-9|16
CASSLVTASGANVLTF
>TRBD1|TRBJ2-7|TRBV28|14
CASRDRGAPYEQYF
>TRBD1|TRBJ2-1|TRBV6-5|15
CASSPGTGSYNEQFF
>TRBD1|TRBJ2-7|TRBV3-1/TRBV3-2|16
CASSQEGQVISYEQYF
>TRBD1|TRBJ1-4|TRBV18|16
CASSPPNRGVNEKLFF
>TRBD1|TRBJ2-7|TRBV7-9|15
CASSLARTGGSEQYF
>NA|TRBJ1-5|TRBV2|16
CASSPFNLGSNQPQHF
>NA|TRBJ2-7|TRBV6-7|14
CASRASNRVYEQYF
>NA|TRBJ2-7|TRBV30|12
CAWSTGWYEQYF
>NA|TRBJ2-1|TRBV6-4|15
CASSEGLSGGNEQFF
>TRBD1|TRBJ2-7|TRBV19|12
CASSMGQSEQYF